The T cell receptor beta chain under discussion was sequenced for a study of cytomegalovirus exposure and HLA in healthy donors. Study-wide context: The 100 to 150 validation repertoires matched the 600 to 700 first-cohort repertoires in platform, a later analysis reported. Study results and caveats: In a later analysis, first-cohort TCR clusters were found to tend to co-occur in the 120 validation repertoires. Overall, around 160 TCR beta chains were annotated as cytomegalovirus-associated.

The validation cohort, a group of some 120 subjects, included the donors and was separate from the roughly 670-subject first cohort. To note about this clone: Its antigen is not identified.

Profiled with immunoSEQ multiplex PCR; TCRdb holds only in-frame clones, not every one. The sample shows roughly 45,000 clones, roughly 90% of them seen only once. The CDR3 has 13 residues. J lost 4 bases, V lost 4 bases, and 3 bases had no gene match. Germline CDR1 and CDR2: SGHAT and FQNNGV. The chain joins TRBV11-2 to TRBJ2-7; 8 bases match TRBD1. The source material was PBMCs. The receptor's source is a man aged 18 to 30 in good health and CMV-seronegative. As DNA, the CDR3 is TGTGCCAGCAGCTGGGGACAGGTTTACGAGCAGTACTTC. It translates to CASSWGQVYEQYF.